This is a list of T cell receptor beta chains from one sample in a study of blood T cell repertoires in COVID-19. Using immunoSEQ multiplex PCR, the repertoire was profiled, and TCRdb retains in-frame clones only, with some absent. The table shows 150,000 to 200,000 clones, with approximately 81% occurring only once. Source material: peripheral blood. These receptors came from a man aged 35-49 years with acute or convalescent COVID-19. Each CDR3 is given with its conserved first and last residue. Each record gives: J gene, D gene, clone size, V gene, CDR3 DNA, CDR3 protein. D genes are given only for firm matches. Only part of the rows carry a size: once, few, many, or a class if the clone is expanded.

j_gene: TRBJ1-6; d_gene: NA; abundance: NA; v_gene: TRBV7-8; CDR3nt: TGTGCCAGCAGCGCCCGACATGGGAGCTCCTATAATTCACCCCTCCACTTT; CDR3aa: CASSARHGSSYNSPLHF
j_gene: TRBJ1-1; d_gene: NA; abundance: NA; v_gene: TRBV6-6; CDR3nt: TGTGCCAGCAGCCCCCACGGGACACAGGGCACTGAAGCTTTCTTT; CDR3aa: CASSPHGTQGTEAFF
j_gene: TRBJ2-7; d_gene: NA; abundance: NA; v_gene: TRBV4-3; CDR3nt: TGCGCCAGCAGCCAAGAAATAGGACTGAGCTCCTACGAGCAGTACTTC; CDR3aa: CASSQEIGLSSYEQYF
j_gene: TRBJ2-7; d_gene: NA; abundance: NA; v_gene: TRBV3-1/TRBV3-2; CDR3nt: TGTGCCAGCAGGGGGGCCAACACCTACGAGCAGTACTTC; CDR3aa: CASRGANTYEQYF
j_gene: TRBJ1-1; d_gene: TRBD1; abundance: NA; v_gene: TRBV7-2; CDR3nt: TGTGCCAGCAGTGGGACAGGGGGAAACACTGAAGCTTTCTTT; CDR3aa: CASSGTGGNTEAFF
j_gene: TRBJ1-4; d_gene: NA; abundance: NA; v_gene: TRBV4-3; CDR3nt: TGCGCCAGCAGCCAAGATCATAACAGGGTAGATGAAAAACTGTTTTTT; CDR3aa: CASSQDHNRVDEKLFF
j_gene: TRBJ1-1; d_gene: NA; abundance: NA; v_gene: TRBV28; CDR3nt: TGTGCCAGCAGTCCCCCAATCGGGACACCTTTGAACACTGAAGCTTTCTTT; CDR3aa: CASSPPIGTPLNTEAFF
j_gene: TRBJ1-2; d_gene: NA; abundance: NA; v_gene: TRBV5-1; CDR3nt: TGCGCCAGCAGCTCTCGGACTTATTCCCTGCGCTCCTATGGCTACACCTTC; CDR3aa: CASSSRTYSLRSYGYTF
j_gene: TRBJ1-6; d_gene: NA; abundance: NA; v_gene: TRBV5-5; CDR3nt: TGTGCCAGCAGCCCGACTGAGGGTCACCCACAGCGCCATTCACCCCTCCACTTT; CDR3aa: CASSPTEGHPQRHSPLHF
j_gene: TRBJ2-1; d_gene: NA; abundance: NA; v_gene: TRBV3-1/TRBV3-2; CDR3nt: TGTGCCAGCAGCCAAGATCTAACCAATGAGCAGTTCTTC; CDR3aa: CASSQDLTNEQFF
j_gene: TRBJ1-5; d_gene: NA; abundance: NA; v_gene: TRBV7-2; CDR3nt: TGTGCCAGCAGCTCCGCGGTGAATCAGCCCCAGCATTTT; CDR3aa: CASSSAVNQPQHF
j_gene: TRBJ2-2; d_gene: TRBD2; abundance: NA; v_gene: TRBV7-2; CDR3nt: TGTGCCAGCAGCCGGAATAGCGGGGCGAACACCGGGGAGCTGTTTTTT; CDR3aa: CASSRNSGANTGELFF
j_gene: TRBJ1-3; d_gene: TRBD1; abundance: NA; v_gene: TRBV11-2; CDR3nt: TGTGCCAGCAGGCCAACAGGGGAACTTAGGACCATATATTTT; CDR3aa: CASRPTGELRTIYF
j_gene: TRBJ2-1; d_gene: NA; abundance: NA; v_gene: TRBV5-1; CDR3nt: TGCGCCAGCAGCTTGGCCATTCAGAATGAGCAGTTCTTC; CDR3aa: CASSLAIQNEQFF
j_gene: TRBJ2-7; d_gene: TRBD2; abundance: NA; v_gene: TRBV5-1; CDR3nt: TGCGCCAGCAGCTTGGGCGGGACTAGCGACTCGGAGCAGTACTTC; CDR3aa: CASSLGGTSDSEQYF
j_gene: TRBJ1-1; d_gene: NA; abundance: NA; v_gene: TRBV4-2; CDR3nt: TGTGCCAGCAGCCAAGAGGTCCAGGGGATGAACACTGAAGCTTTCTTT; CDR3aa: CASSQEVQGMNTEAFF
j_gene: TRBJ1-4; d_gene: TRBD1; abundance: NA; v_gene: TRBV5-1; CDR3nt: TGCGCCAGCGGGACAGGGGGTAATGAAAAACTGTTTTTT; CDR3aa: CASGTGGNEKLFF
j_gene: TRBJ1-2; d_gene: TRBD1; abundance: NA; v_gene: TRBV19; CDR3nt: TGTGCCAGTACCGGACAGGGGGTACAGTATGGCTACACCTTC; CDR3aa: CASTGQGVQYGYTF
j_gene: TRBJ2-1; d_gene: TRBD2; abundance: NA; v_gene: TRBV6-6; CDR3nt: TGTGCCAGCAGCAGGACTAGCGGCGCGTTCTTC; CDR3aa: CASSRTSGAFF
j_gene: TRBJ2-7; d_gene: NA; abundance: NA; v_gene: TRBV29-1; CDR3nt: TGCAGCGTGACTAACGTGGGTTACGAGCAGTACTTC; CDR3aa: CSVTNVGYEQYF
j_gene: TRBJ2-1; d_gene: NA; abundance: NA; v_gene: TRBV7-2; CDR3nt: TGTGCCAGCAGCTATAGCGTGGGGTACAATGAGCAGTTCTTC; CDR3aa: CASSYSVGYNEQFF
j_gene: TRBJ2-7; d_gene: TRBD1; abundance: NA; v_gene: TRBV6-1; CDR3nt: TGTGCCAGCAGTGAAGGGACAGGGTTGTACTTC; CDR3aa: CASSEGTGLYF
j_gene: TRBJ2-5; d_gene: NA; abundance: NA; v_gene: TRBV12-3/TRBV12-4; CDR3nt: TGTGCCAGCAGTTTATTGGGGGCGGAGACCCAGTACTTC; CDR3aa: CASSLLGAETQYF
j_gene: TRBJ1-1; d_gene: TRBD1; abundance: NA; v_gene: TRBV4-3; CDR3nt: TGCGCCAGCAGCCAAACACAGGGGCGTAGTGAAGCTTTCTTT; CDR3aa: CASSQTQGRSEAFF
j_gene: TRBJ2-1; d_gene: TRBD2; abundance: NA; v_gene: TRBV27; CDR3nt: TGTGCCAGCAGTATCCGGACTAGCGGTAATGAGCAGTTCTTC; CDR3aa: CASSIRTSGNEQFF
j_gene: TRBJ2-3; d_gene: NA; abundance: once; v_gene: TRBV7-9; CDR3nt: TGTGCCAGCTCCAGGTACGGTACGCAGTATTTT; CDR3aa: CASSRYGTQYF
j_gene: TRBJ2-7; d_gene: NA; abundance: NA; v_gene: TRBV6-6; CDR3nt: TGTGCCAGCAGTTACGCCCGGGATAACCGCCACGAGCAGTACTTC; CDR3aa: CASSYARDNRHEQYF
j_gene: TRBJ2-3; d_gene: NA; abundance: NA; v_gene: TRBV5-1; CDR3nt: TGCGCCACCCGGGTCTTCTTGGAAGATACGCAGTATTTT; CDR3aa: CATRVFLEDTQYF
j_gene: TRBJ1-6; d_gene: NA; abundance: once; v_gene: TRBV7-9; CDR3nt: TGTGCCAGCAGCCCCAGAGGGGGGGGATCATCCCTCCACTTT; CDR3aa: CASSPRGGGSSLHF
j_gene: TRBJ1-2; d_gene: NA; abundance: NA; v_gene: TRBV29-1; CDR3nt: TGCAGCGTTGAAGCCTCGGGGAGGTTTGATGGTTACACCTTC; CDR3aa: CSVEASGRFDGYTF
j_gene: TRBJ2-7; d_gene: NA; abundance: NA; v_gene: TRBV6-6; CDR3nt: TGTGCCAGCAGTCAAACGACAGGTATGACCTACGAGCAGTACTTC; CDR3aa: CASSQTTGMTYEQYF
j_gene: TRBJ2-5; d_gene: TRBD2; abundance: NA; v_gene: TRBV2; CDR3nt: TGTGCCAGCAGGGGGGTTTGGACTAGCGGGGCCGAGACCCAGTACTTC; CDR3aa: CASRGVWTSGAETQYF
j_gene: TRBJ1-1; d_gene: NA; abundance: few; v_gene: TRBV6-2/TRBV6-3; CDR3nt: TGTGCCAGCAGTTTACAGGGAAACACTGAAGCTTTCTTT; CDR3aa: CASSLQGNTEAFF
j_gene: TRBJ1-3; d_gene: TRBD1; abundance: NA; v_gene: TRBV5-1; CDR3nt: TGCGCCAGCAGCTTGGATACAGGGGGACCCCCCGGTGGAAACACCATATATTTT; CDR3aa: CASSLDTGGPPGGNTIYF
j_gene: TRBJ2-7; d_gene: NA; abundance: NA; v_gene: TRBV18; CDR3nt: TGTGCCAGCTCAGAAGATCAGGGGTACGAGCAGTACTTC; CDR3aa: CASSEDQGYEQYF
j_gene: TRBJ1-1; d_gene: NA; abundance: NA; v_gene: TRBV28; CDR3nt: TGTGCCAGCAGTTTTCGGGGAAGGTACACTGAAGCTTTCTTT; CDR3aa: CASSFRGRYTEAFF
j_gene: TRBJ1-3; d_gene: NA; abundance: once; v_gene: TRBV3-1/TRBV3-2; CDR3nt: TGTGCCAGCAGCCAAGGCCTAAGGCGGGGGACCGGAAACACCATATATTTT; CDR3aa: CASSQGLRRGTGNTIYF
j_gene: TRBJ1-3; d_gene: NA; abundance: NA; v_gene: TRBV5-6; CDR3nt: TGTGCCAGCAGCGCGTATGGAAACACCATATATTTT; CDR3aa: CASSAYGNTIYF
j_gene: TRBJ2-5; d_gene: NA; abundance: NA; v_gene: TRBV20-1; CDR3nt: TGCAGTGCTAGTTTTGGGACTGCCATTACCCAGTACTTC; CDR3aa: CSASFGTAITQYF
j_gene: TRBJ1-4; d_gene: NA; abundance: NA; v_gene: TRBV28; CDR3nt: TGTGCCAGCAGTCCCAGGGAGGGGATCTCGAAACTGTTTTTT; CDR3aa: CASSPREGISKLFF
j_gene: TRBJ1-5; d_gene: NA; abundance: NA; v_gene: TRBV19; CDR3nt: TGTGCTAAAGTAGCGGGAAGGGATCAGCCCCAGCATTTT; CDR3aa: CAKVAGRDQPQHF
j_gene: TRBJ2-7; d_gene: TRBD2; abundance: NA; v_gene: TRBV6-6; CDR3nt: TGTGCCAGCAGAAAGACTAGCGGGAACTACGAGCAGTACTTC; CDR3aa: CASRKTSGNYEQYF
j_gene: TRBJ1-6; d_gene: NA; abundance: NA; v_gene: TRBV27; CDR3nt: TGTGCCAGCAGTTTGGCCAGTTTCTATAATTCACCCCTCCACTTT; CDR3aa: CASSLASFYNSPLHF
j_gene: TRBJ1-1; d_gene: NA; abundance: NA; v_gene: TRBV28; CDR3nt: TGTGCCACCACAGGGATCACTGAAGCTTTCTTT; CDR3aa: CATTGITEAFF
j_gene: TRBJ1-6; d_gene: NA; abundance: NA; v_gene: TRBV18; CDR3nt: TGTGCCAGCTCACAACAGGCTAATTCACCCCTCCACTTT; CDR3aa: CASSQQANSPLHF
j_gene: TRBJ1-5; d_gene: NA; abundance: NA; v_gene: TRBV28; CDR3nt: TGTGCCAGCAACCTACAGGGTACCGGCAATCAGCCCCAGCATTTT; CDR3aa: CASNLQGTGNQPQHF
j_gene: TRBJ1-1; d_gene: NA; abundance: once; v_gene: TRBV14; CDR3nt: TGTGCCAGCAGCCAAGCAGTTCGGGGCACTGAAGCTTTCTTT; CDR3aa: CASSQAVRGTEAFF
j_gene: TRBJ1-2; d_gene: NA; abundance: NA; v_gene: TRBV5-1; CDR3nt: TGCGCCAGCAGCCAACTGTCTACTTTAGCTAACTATGGCTACACCTTC; CDR3aa: CASSQLSTLANYGYTF
j_gene: TRBJ1-1; d_gene: NA; abundance: NA; v_gene: TRBV2; CDR3nt: TGTGCCAGCAGTGTTAGAGGGGGCACTGAAGCTTTCTTT; CDR3aa: CASSVRGGTEAFF
j_gene: TRBJ1-2; d_gene: NA; abundance: NA; v_gene: TRBV6-5; CDR3nt: TGTGCCAGCAGTCCCTACAGGACGAACTATGGCTACACCTTC; CDR3aa: CASSPYRTNYGYTF
j_gene: TRBJ1-5; d_gene: NA; abundance: NA; v_gene: TRBV2; CDR3nt: TGTGCCAGCAGTGCAGGGTTTAGTGAGCCCCAGCATTTT; CDR3aa: CASSAGFSEPQHF
j_gene: TRBJ2-2; d_gene: NA; abundance: few; v_gene: TRBV14; CDR3nt: TGTGCCAGCAGCCAAGTCGCACGGTCTGAGGGCACCGGGGAGCTGTTTTTT; CDR3aa: CASSQVARSEGTGELFF
j_gene: TRBJ2-2; d_gene: TRBD2; abundance: NA; v_gene: TRBV25-1; CDR3nt: TGTGCCAGCAGTCGATCGGGGACTAGCACCGGGGAGCTGTTTTTT; CDR3aa: CASSRSGTSTGELFF
j_gene: TRBJ1-2; d_gene: TRBD1; abundance: NA; v_gene: TRBV29-1; CDR3nt: TGCAGCGTTTCAATGGGACAGGGGTTTGGCTACACCTTC; CDR3aa: CSVSMGQGFGYTF
j_gene: TRBJ1-1; d_gene: NA; abundance: NA; v_gene: TRBV5-6; CDR3nt: TGTGCCAGCAGCTATAGCCTGAACACTGAAGCTTTCTTT; CDR3aa: CASSYSLNTEAFF